These 3 T cell receptor beta chains came from one sample sequenced in a study of cytomegalovirus exposure and HLA in healthy donors. PCR primers comprised 60 Vbeta and 13 Jbeta primers. TCRdb's copy holds only in-frame clones and misses some; the assay was immunoSEQ multiplex PCR. This sample has around 170,000 clones, with roughly 80% found just once. The sequencing input was PBMCs. The receptors stem from a woman aged 45-65 years in good health and CMV-seronegative.

This clone appeared a single time. The chain recombines TRBV28 with TRBJ2-2; 7 nucleotides match TRBD1. J lost 2 bases, V lost 8 bases, and 2 bases had no gene match. CDR3 size: 13 residues. In germline, CDR1 is MDHEN, CDR2 SYDVKM. For the CDR3, the DNA is TGTGCCAGCCGGACAGGTAACACCGGGGAGCTGTTTTTT. This sequence encodes CASRTGNTGELFF.

This clone was counted a single time. V and J are TRBV4-1 and TRBJ2-5, with 8 bases lining up with TRBD1. This CDR3 is 15 amino acids long. Germline CDR1 is MGHRA and CDR2 is YSYEKL. J was trimmed by 13 bases and V by 1 base; bases with no gene match: 14. CDR3 amino acids: CASSQALTGAGLSYF. CDR3 DNA: TGCGCCAGCAGCCAAGCCTTGACAGGGGCCGGATTATCGTACTTC.

The DNA for the CDR3 is TGTGCCAGCAGCTCGGGACTAGCGGGGGGGTATACGCAGTATTTT. Its translation: CASSSGLAGGYTQYF. V gene TRBV11-3 combines with J gene TRBJ2-3, with TRBD2 matching over 16 bases. J gave up 7 bases and V 4 bases, and 2 bases lay outside the gene matches. The CDR3 length is 15 residues. Germline CDR1 SGHNT, CDR2 YENEEA.